This note documents a single T cell receptor (beta chain) sequence. TCRdb analysed the RT-PCR reads with MiXCR anew, one entry per CDR3 protein. The sample comprises about 700,000 distinct CDR3 sequences, 13% to 15% of which are singletons, and 3.6% rests with the top ten. V trimming: 7 bases; J trimming: 10 bases; junction bases outside the gene matches: 7. Germline V gene sequence: CDR1 MDHEN, CDR2 SYDVKM. CDR3 size: 12 residues. The V gene is TRBV28, the J gene TRBJ2-3, with TRBD1 matching 8 bases. The sequenced sample was memory CD4+ T cells from blood. This TCR was recovered from a female donor in good health, serving as a healthy control. The CDR3 DNA sequence: TGTGCCAGCACCCAGGGGGCGGCCCCGCAGTATTTT. It specifies CASTQGAAPQYF.